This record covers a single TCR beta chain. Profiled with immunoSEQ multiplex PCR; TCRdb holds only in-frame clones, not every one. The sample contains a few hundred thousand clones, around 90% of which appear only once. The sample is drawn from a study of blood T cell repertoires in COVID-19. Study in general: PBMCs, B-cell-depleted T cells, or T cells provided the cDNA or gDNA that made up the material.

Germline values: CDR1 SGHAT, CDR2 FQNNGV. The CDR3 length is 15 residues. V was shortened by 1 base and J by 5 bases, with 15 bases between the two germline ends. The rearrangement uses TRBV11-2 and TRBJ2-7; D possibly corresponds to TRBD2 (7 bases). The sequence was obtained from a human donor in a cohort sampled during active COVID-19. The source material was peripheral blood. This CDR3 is CASSLGGGTADEQYF. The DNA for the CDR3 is TGTGCCAGCAGCTTAGGGGGGGGCACTGCCGACGAGCAGTACTTC.